The 2 T cell receptor beta chains given below trace back to one sample, sequenced in a study of CD8 T cells in ankylosing spondylitis. TCRdb reprocessed the 5' RACE reads with MiXCR, giving one entry per CDR3 protein. Found here are more than 250,000 distinct CDR3 sequences, around 10% of them singletons; the top ten hold about a tenth. Sequencing was done on a sample of blood, either unsorted or a sorted T cell fraction (not recorded which). These TCRs come from a female donor with ankylosing spondylitis or in good health (not recorded which).

This clonotype was counted ten times or more. The V call is TRBV5-1, the J call TRBJ2-3; the match to TRBD2 covers 12 bases. The CDR3 spans 17 residues. V trimming: 2 bases; J trimming: 2 bases; junction bases outside the gene matches: 6. The V gene's germline CDR1 is SGHRS and CDR2 YFSETQ. DNA for the CDR3: TGCGCCAGCAGCTTCCTGACTAGCGGGGGAAACACAGATACGCAGTATTTT. Translating gives CASSFLTSGGNTDTQYF.

With regard to this clonotype: This could be a read error, since a much larger clone is one nucleotide away. V is TRBV28 and J is TRBJ1-2; TRBD1 matches 7 bases. In germline, CDR1 is MDHEN, CDR2 SYDVKM. The CDR3 consists of 15 residues. CDR3 region: CASSPSPGQPYGDTF. The CDR3 region has the DNA TGTGCCAGCAGTCCTTCTCCGGGACAGCCCTATGGCGACACCTTC.